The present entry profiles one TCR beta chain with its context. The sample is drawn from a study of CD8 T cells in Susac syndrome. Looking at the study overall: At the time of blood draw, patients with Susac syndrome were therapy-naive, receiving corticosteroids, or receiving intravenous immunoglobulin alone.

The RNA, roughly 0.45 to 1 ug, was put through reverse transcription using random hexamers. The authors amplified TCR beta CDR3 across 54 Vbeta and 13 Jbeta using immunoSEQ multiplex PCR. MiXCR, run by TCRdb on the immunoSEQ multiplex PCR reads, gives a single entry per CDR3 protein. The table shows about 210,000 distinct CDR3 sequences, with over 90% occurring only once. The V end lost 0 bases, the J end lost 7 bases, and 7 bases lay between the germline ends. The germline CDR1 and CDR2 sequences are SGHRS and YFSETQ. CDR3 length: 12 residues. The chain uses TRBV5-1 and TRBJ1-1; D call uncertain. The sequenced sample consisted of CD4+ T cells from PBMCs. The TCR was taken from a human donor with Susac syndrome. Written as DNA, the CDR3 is TGCGCCAGCAGCTTGGGCGCAGATGAAGCTTTCTTT. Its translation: CASSLGADEAFF.